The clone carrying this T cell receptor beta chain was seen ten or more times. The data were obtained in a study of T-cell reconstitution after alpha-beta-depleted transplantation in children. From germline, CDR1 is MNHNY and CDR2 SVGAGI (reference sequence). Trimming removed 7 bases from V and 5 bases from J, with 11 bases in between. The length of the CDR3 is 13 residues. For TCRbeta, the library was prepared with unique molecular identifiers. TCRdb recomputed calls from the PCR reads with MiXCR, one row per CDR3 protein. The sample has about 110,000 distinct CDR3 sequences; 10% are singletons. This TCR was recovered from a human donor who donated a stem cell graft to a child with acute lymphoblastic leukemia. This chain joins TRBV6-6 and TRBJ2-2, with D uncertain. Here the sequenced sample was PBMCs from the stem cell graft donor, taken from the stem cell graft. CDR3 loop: CASTTHGTGELFF. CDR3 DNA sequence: TGTGCCAGCACCACACATGGAACCGGGGAGCTGTTTTTT.